The 17 T cell receptor beta chains below all came from one sample that was sequenced in a study of blood T cell repertoires in COVID-19. The method was immunoSEQ multiplex PCR; TCRdb's version includes in-frame clones alone and lacks a portion of them. The table has around 180,000 clones, 86% seen once. The source material was peripheral blood. These receptors originate from a woman under 40 with active or convalescent COVID-19.

This chain uses TRBV30 with TRBJ2-6; the D is unclear. Trimming pared 2 bases from V and 0 bases from J, leaving 11 bases between. Per the germline V gene, CDR1 is GTSNPN and CDR2 is SVGIG (reference sequence). The CDR3 is made up of 16 amino acids. The DNA for the CDR3 is TGTGCCTGGAGTCACACCGGGTTCTCTGGGGCCAACGTCCTGACTTTC. Its protein product is CAWSHTGFSGANVLTF.

The rearrangement links TRBV28 to TRBJ1-5; D is uncertain. The V and J ends lost 7 bases and 3 bases respectively, with 7 bases between them. Looked up from germline, CDR1 is MDHEN and CDR2 is SYDVKM. CDR3 length equals 12 residues. The DNA for the CDR3 is TGTGCCAGCACGGGTAACAATCAGCCCCAGCATTTT. Encoded protein: CASTGNNQPQHF.

Concerning this clone itself: Other DNA sequences of this sample code for an identical CDR3. The chain carries TRBV4-1 and TRBJ1-5; 10 bases agree with TRBD1. The CDR3 is made up of 15 amino acids. The germline gives CDR1 MGHRA, CDR2 YSYEKL. The V gene end was trimmed by 4 bases and the J gene end by 4 bases; junction bases not matched to a gene: 4. The CDR3 DNA reads TGCGCCAGCAGCCCCTGGACAGGGGGTAATCAGCCCCAGCATTTT. Protein product: CASSPWTGGNQPQHF.

The V and J genes are TRBV6-5 and TRBJ1-1, with D unresolved. V lost 2 bases to trimming and J lost 5 bases, with 12 bases between them. The CDR3 is 14 amino acids. Per the germline V gene, CDR1 is MNHEY and CDR2 is SVGAGI. This chain's CDR3 is CASSYRLRETEAFF. CDR3 bases: TGTGCCAGCAGTTACAGGCTCCGGGAAACTGAAGCTTTCTTT.

This chain joins TRBV20-1 and TRBJ1-1; the D gene is possibly TRBD1 (5 bases). Per the germline V gene, CDR1 is DFQATT and CDR2 is SNEGSKA (reference sequence). V was pared by 5 bases and J by 3 bases, with 7 bases between. The CDR3 consists of 11 residues. CDR3 nucleotide sequence: TGCAGTGCTGCAGGGCACACTGAAGCTTTCTTT. It specifies CSAAGHTEAFF.

The J gene is TRBJ2-5, the V gene TRBV5-1, with unresolved D. Germline CDR1 is SGHRS and CDR2 is YFSETQ. V lost 4 bases, J lost 4 bases, and 5 bases lay in between. The length of the CDR3 is 11 residues. CDR3 sequence (DNA): TGCGCCAGCAGCGCCGGAGAGACCCAGTACTTC. Amino acids: CASSAGETQYF. Variable domain in full (rest from reference TRBV5-1 and TRBJ2-5): KAGVTQTPRYLIKTRGQQVTLSCSPISGHRSVSWYQQTPGQGLQFLFEYFSETQRNKGNFPGRFSGRQFSNSRSEMNVSTLELGDSALYLCASSAGETQYFGPGTRLLVL.

This chain uses TRBV27 with TRBJ1-6; D is uncertain. The V gene lost 5 bases and the J gene lost 9 bases, with 14 bases spanning the gap. Germline V gene lookup returns CDR1 MNHEY and CDR2 SMNVEV (reference sequence). This CDR3 has 14 amino acids. The CDR3 loop is CASSRAGDGSPLHF. The CDR3 DNA is TGTGCCAGCAGTCGGGCGGGAGATGGTTCACCCCTCCACTTT.

In this sample, this clone turned up once. The chain joins TRBV18 to TRBJ1-1; 8 positions match TRBD1. Trimming removed 6 bases from V and 0 bases from J; junction bases left unmatched: 9. The CDR3 is 16 amino acids. CDR1 KGHSH and CDR2 LQKENI come from the germline V gene. In DNA, the CDR3 is TGTGCCAGCTCCCCGACAGGGGCCGCCATGAACACTGAAGCTTTCTTT. Residues: CASSPTGAAMNTEAFF.

The genes are TRBV11-2 and TRBJ1-2; D gene ambiguous. V lost 2 bases and J 8 bases, leaving 12 bases between the germline ends. The germline gives CDR1 SGHAT, CDR2 FQNNGV. This CDR3 is 13 amino acids long. The CDR3 sequence: CASSLIIGVGYTF. Here the CDR3 DNA reads TGTGCCAGCAGCTTAATTATCGGAGTAGGCTACACCTTC.

The rearrangement links TRBV18 to TRBJ2-1, with 8 bases matching TRBD1. Germline V gene lookup returns CDR1 KGHSH and CDR2 LQKENI. J was trimmed by 0 bases and V by 3 bases; bases with no gene match: 7. The CDR3 has 17 amino acids. The CDR3, as DNA: TGTGCCAGCTCACCCATCAGGGGGCTAAGCTCCTACAATGAGCAGTTCTTC. Encoded protein: CASSPIRGLSSYNEQFF.

On this clone: The sample holds other DNA sequences that translate to the same CDR3. This chain uses TRBV18 with TRBJ1-2; 8 bases line up with TRBD1. Germline CDR1 is KGHSH and CDR2 is LQKENI. V lost 3 bases to trimming and J lost 4 bases; unmatched junction nucleotides: 4. The CDR3 has 14 amino acids. The CDR3 reads CASSPPGQAYGYTF. The CDR3 coding sequence is TGTGCCAGCTCACCCCCGGGACAGGCCTATGGCTACACCTTC.

The chain couples TRBV7-6 to TRBJ2-1, with a weak D call TRBD2 (5 bases). Germline CDR1 reads SGHVS; CDR2 reads FNYEAQ. The CDR3 is 14 residues long. Trimming shortened V by 3 bases and J by 6 bases, and 12 bases separated the two germline ends. CDR3 DNA: TGTGCCAGCAGCTTTGACGGGATCGCCAATGAGCAGTTCTTC. Encoded protein: CASSFDGIANEQFF.

The rearrangement joins TRBV5-4 to TRBJ2-3, with TRBD2 matching 7 bases. Per germline, CDR1 SGHNT and CDR2 YYREEE (reference sequence). This CDR3 has 15 residues. Unmatched junction bases numbered 7, after V lost 0 bases and J lost 6 bases. CDR3 in amino acids: CASSLVAGDMDTQYF. CDR3 nucleotides: TGTGCCAGCAGCTTGGTAGCGGGTGACATGGATACGCAGTATTTT.

V gene TRBV24-1 combines with J gene TRBJ1-5; possible D gene TRBD1, 6 bases. CDR1 is KGHDR, CDR2 SFDVKD, per germline. V was trimmed by 5 bases and J by 1 base, leaving 14 bases between them. This CDR3 contains 16 residues. DNA for the CDR3: TGTGCCACCAGTGCGGGGGGGGCAGGGAGCAATCAGCCCCAGCATTTT. Its protein product is CATSAGGAGSNQPQHF.

The rearrangement links TRBV11-3 to TRBJ1-6, with a weak D call TRBD1 (6 bases). This CDR3 is built from 17 residues. From germline, CDR1 is SGHNT and CDR2 YENEEA. V was trimmed by 5 bases and J by 0 bases, leaving 14 bases between them. CDR3 DNA sequence: TGTGCCAGCAGCCCGGGGGGGGCCAGCTCCTATAATTCACCCCTCCACTTT. Its protein product is CASSPGGASSYNSPLHF. The whole variable domain, filled in from reference TRBV11-3 and TRBJ1-6, reads EAGVVQSPRYKIIEKKQPVAFWCNPISGHNTLYWYLQNLGQGPELLIRYENEEAVDDSQLPKDRFSAERLKGVDSTLKIQPAELGDSAVYLCASSPGGASSYNSPLHFGNGTRLTVT.

This clone was counted once. J is TRBJ2-1 and V is TRBV11-3, with TRBD2 identical over 7 bases. CDR1 and CDR2 from the germline V gene are SGHNT and YENEEA. J gave up 12 bases and V 5 bases, and 13 bases lay outside the gene matches. CDR3 length: 14 amino acids. CDR3 DNA: TGTGCCAGCAGCGTCGGGACTAATTATCGGGGGCAGTTCTTC. This encodes CASSVGTNYRGQFF.

The chain employs TRBV5-1 and TRBJ2-7; 10 bases line up with TRBD1. The CDR3 is 16 residues long. CDR1 is SGHRS, CDR2 YFSETQ, per germline. V lost 1 base, J lost 3 bases, and 7 bases stayed unmatched. CDR3 residues: CASSLPPTGGYYEQYF. CDR3 bases: TGCGCCAGCAGCTTGCCCCCGACAGGGGGCTACTACGAGCAGTACTTC.